Following are 13 T cell receptor beta chains from one sample sequenced in a study of Ad26.COV2.S vaccination and SARS-CoV-2 variants (dated by TCRdb to about 2021). Library prep was done by the immunoSEQ multiplex PCR assay. TCRdb mirrors the immuneACCESS table, restricted to in-frame sequences. Some clones are absent from its copies; in checked studies, under half trace to an unresolved V gene, and the reason for the others is unknown. Here the sample has around 400,000 clones; around 82% occur a single time. 7.4% of the sample rests with the top ten. Per the publication, the treatment or condition label means: over 15 received Ad26.COV2.S at low or high dose, single or two shots; several received placebo; per-sample allocation not given. For vaccine and placebo recipients, repertoires were sequenced using samples collected on day 63 after the first injection. Sequenced here: peripheral blood, sampled in a trial of Ad26.COV2.S vaccine versus placebo. The receptors originated from a person between 18 and 60 years old who received the Ad26.COV2.S COVID-19 vaccine or a placebo.

The rearrangement joins TRBV5-1 to TRBJ2-1; 9 nucleotides agree with TRBD1. CDR3 size: 14 residues. The ends lost 4 bases at V and 6 bases at J; junction bases unmatched: 5. The germline gives CDR1 SGHRS, CDR2 YFSETQ. The CDR3 sequence is CASSATGGSNEQFF. In DNA form, the CDR3 reads TGCGCCAGCAGCGCGACAGGGGGGAGCAATGAGCAGTTCTTC. The variable domain in full, completed from reference TRBV5-1 and TRBJ2-1, reads KAGVTQTPRYLIKTRGQQVTLSCSPISGHRSVSWYQQTPGQGLQFLFEYFSETQRNKGNFPGRFSGRQFSNSRSEMNVSTLELGDSALYLCASSATGGSNEQFFGPGTRLTVL.

This chain uses TRBV5-4 with TRBJ2-3; either TRBD1 or TRBD2 may supply D (6 bases each). CDR3 length equals 14 residues. The V end lost 0 bases, the J end lost 2 bases, and 7 bases lay between the germline ends. In germline, CDR1 is SGHNT, CDR2 YYREEE (reference sequence). The CDR3 nucleotides read TGTGCCAGCAGCTTGGGGGGGGCCACAGATACGCAGTATTTT. Its protein product is CASSLGGATDTQYF.

The CDR3 loop is CASSQGRAGDHNEQFF. The CDR3 DNA follows: TGCGCCAGCAGCCAGGGTCGAGCAGGGGACCACAATGAGCAGTTCTTC. The chain combines TRBV4-1 with TRBJ2-1, with a weak D call TRBD1 (6 bases). V shed 3 bases and J shed 5 bases, with 17 bases lying between them. Per the germline V gene, CDR1 is MGHRA and CDR2 is YSYEKL. CDR3 length: 16 amino acids.

The chain couples TRBV2 to TRBJ1-1; D is perhaps TRBD1 (6 bases). The V end lost 8 bases, the J end lost 3 bases, and 10 bases lay between the germline ends. Germline CDR1 and CDR2: SNHLY and FYNNEI. The CDR3 runs to 12 residues. The CDR3 coding sequence is TGTGCCAGCTCTCAGGGGTACACTGAAGCTTTCTTT. Encoded protein: CASSQGYTEAFF.

This chain links TRBV27 with TRBJ2-7; D call uncertain. CDR3 size: 13 residues. Germline V CDR1 and CDR2: MNHEY, SMNVEV (reference sequence). V was clipped by 6 bases and J by 0 bases, with 9 bases between them. CDR3 loop: CASSLDHSYEQYF. DNA of the CDR3: TGTGCCAGCAGCTTGGACCACTCCTACGAGCAGTACTTC.

The chain links TRBV4-1 to TRBJ2-3; 11 nucleotides line up with TRBD2. The CDR3 has 15 residues. Germline loops: CDR1 MGHRA, CDR2 YSYEKL. Germline trimming cut 4 bases from V and 4 bases from J; bases unmatched to any gene: 4. The CDR3 region is CASSRSGGEPDTQYF. CDR3 DNA sequence: TGCGCCAGCAGCCGTAGCGGGGGGGAGCCAGATACGCAGTATTTT.

This clone was seen only a few times. CDR3 sequence: CASSYERNTEAFF. CDR3 coding DNA: TGTGCCAGCAGTTATGAGCGGAACACTGAAGCTTTCTTT. This rearrangement joins TRBV6-5 to TRBJ1-1, with D uncertain. Germline CDR1 and CDR2: MNHEY and SVGAGI. The ends were cut back, 3 bases at V and 1 base at J, with 6 bases in the middle. The CDR3 extends over 13 amino acids.

The genes are TRBV7-2 and TRBJ2-3; 9 bases match TRBD2. The V and J ends lost 7 bases and 4 bases, in that order; junction bases with no gene match: 6. CDR1 is SGHTA and CDR2 is FQGNSA in the germline V gene. The CDR3 runs to 14 residues. This CDR3 reads CASKWAGGPDTQYF. CDR3 nucleotides: TGTGCCAGCAAATGGGCGGGGGGGCCAGATACGCAGTATTTT.

This chain's CDR3 is CASSWGPYEQYF. The CDR3 DNA follows: TGTGCCAGCAGCTGGGGGCCCTACGAGCAGTACTTC. The chain combines TRBV7-9 with TRBJ2-7; the D gene is possibly TRBD1 (6 bases). The CDR3 loop spans 12 amino acids. CDR1 SEHNR and CDR2 FQNEAQ come from the germline V gene (reference sequence). V was trimmed by 4 bases and J by 2 bases, leaving 6 bases between them.

The chain links TRBV30 to TRBJ2-3, with D hard to call. Germline values: CDR1 GTSNPN, CDR2 SVGIG (reference sequence). Trimming cost V 0 bases and J 9 bases, with 7 bases left between them. This CDR3 is built from 11 residues. The CDR3 loop reads CAWSVELTQYF. In nucleotides, the CDR3 is TGTGCCTGGAGTGTGGAGCTGACGCAGTATTTT.

This rearrangement joins TRBV11-3 to TRBJ2-3; 14 bases map to TRBD2. V lost 4 bases and J lost 10; bases outside the gene matches: 10. The germline gives CDR1 SGHNT, CDR2 YENEEA. This CDR3 region has 16 residues. This CDR3 reads CASSSTGTSGSRAQYF. CDR3 nucleotides: TGTGCCAGCAGCTCCACCGGGACTAGCGGGAGTAGGGCGCAGTATTTT. Combining the CDR3 with reference TRBV11-3 and TRBJ2-3 gives the whole variable domain EAGVVQSPRYKIIEKKQPVAFWCNPISGHNTLYWYLQNLGQGPELLIRYENEEAVDDSQLPKDRFSAERLKGVDSTLKIQPAELGDSAVYLCASSSTGTSGSRAQYFGPGTRLTVL.

This chain connects TRBV7-6 to TRBJ1-3; a possible D gene is TRBD1 (5 bases). The V and J ends lost 3 bases and 4 bases respectively, with 10 bases between them. This CDR3 region has 14 residues. Germline V CDR1 and CDR2: SGHVS, FNYEAQ. Here the CDR3 reads CASSLAGGGNTIYF. The DNA for the CDR3 is TGTGCCAGCAGCTTGGCCGGGGGGGGAAACACCATATATTTT.

This rearrangement joins TRBV5-6 to TRBJ2-7, with D perhaps being TRBD1 or TRBD2 (6 bases each). The CDR3 contains 15 residues. Germline V gives CDR1 SGHDT, CDR2 YYEEEE. The V and J ends lost 4 bases and 0 bases respectively, with 14 bases between them. CDR3 loop: CASSPEGGLSYEQYF. The DNA of the CDR3 is TGTGCCAGCAGCCCTGAGGGGGGACTCTCCTACGAGCAGTACTTC.